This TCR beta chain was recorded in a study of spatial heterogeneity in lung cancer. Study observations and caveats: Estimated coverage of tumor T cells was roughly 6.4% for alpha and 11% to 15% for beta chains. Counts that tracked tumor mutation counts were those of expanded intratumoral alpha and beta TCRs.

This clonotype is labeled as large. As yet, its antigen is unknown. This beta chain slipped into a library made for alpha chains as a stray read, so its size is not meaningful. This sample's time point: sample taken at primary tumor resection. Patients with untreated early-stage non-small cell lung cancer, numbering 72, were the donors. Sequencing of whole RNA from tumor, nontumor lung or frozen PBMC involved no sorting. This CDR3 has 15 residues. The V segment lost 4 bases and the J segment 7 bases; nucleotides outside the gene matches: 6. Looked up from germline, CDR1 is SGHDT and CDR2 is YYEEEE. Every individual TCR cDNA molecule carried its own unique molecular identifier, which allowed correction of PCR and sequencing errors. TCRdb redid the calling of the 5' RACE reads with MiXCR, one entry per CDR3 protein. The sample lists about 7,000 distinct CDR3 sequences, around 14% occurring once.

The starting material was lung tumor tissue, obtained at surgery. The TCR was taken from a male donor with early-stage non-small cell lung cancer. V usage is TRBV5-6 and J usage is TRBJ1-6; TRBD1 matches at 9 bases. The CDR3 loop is CASSPSDRGNSPLHF. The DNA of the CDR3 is TGTGCCAGCAGCCCGTCGGACAGGGGAAATTCACCCCTCCACTTT.